This TCR beta chain stems from a study of T cell changes during pregnancy in multiple sclerosis. This CDR3 has 15 amino acids. Germline V CDR1 and CDR2: MNHEY, SMNVEV (reference sequence). V lost 4 bases, J lost 3 bases, and 9 bases stayed unmatched. Sequencing was performed with immunoSEQ multiplex PCR; in TCRdb, only in-frame clones are kept and a portion is missing. The sample consists of about 92,000 clones, approximately 92% of them appearing once. The origin of this receptor is a female donor with multiple sclerosis, enrolled in a pregnancy study. The V gene is TRBV27, the J gene TRBJ2-7, with TRBD2 matching over 7 bases. The sequences come from peripheral blood, collected in the first trimester of pregnancy. CDR3 bases: TGTGCCAGCAGTTCGTACGGGGGGTTTGGCTACGAGCAGTACTTC. Amino acids: CASSSYGGFGYEQYF.